These 10 T cell receptor beta chains share one sample of origin, sequenced in a study of response to subunit inactivated influenza vaccine. Via MiXCR, TCRdb re-called the RT-PCR reads, giving one row per CDR3 protein. The data show roughly 780,000 distinct CDR3 sequences, approximately 18% seen once. The material sequenced was PBMCs from blood, taken roughly 5 days after vaccination. The receptor source for this set is a man aged 50-60 years who received an inactivated influenza vaccine.

The rearrangement joins TRBV28 to TRBJ2-1; no firm D call. The germline V gene has CDR1 MDHEN and CDR2 SYDVKM. The V end was cut by 3 bases, the J end by 1 base, with 13 bases between. The CDR3 consists of 16 residues. The CDR3 sequence is CASSLGRLRSYNEQFF. The CDR3 DNA follows: TGTGCCAGCAGTTTGGGTCGTCTGAGGTCCTACAATGAGCAGTTCTTC.

The chain carries TRBV12-3 or TRBV12-4 and TRBJ2-5; D possibly matches TRBD1 or TRBD2 (6 bases each). The V end lost 0 bases, the J end lost 0 bases, and 11 bases lay between the germline ends. The CDR3 runs to 16 residues. The CDR3 sequence is CASSLAAGQYQETQYF. As DNA, the CDR3 is TGTGCCAGCAGTTTAGCGGCGGGACAATACCAAGAGACCCAGTACTTC.

This clonotype has only a few counts. The J gene is TRBJ2-1, the V gene TRBV10-3; D unresolved. Trimming removed 0 bases from V and 12 bases from J, with 15 bases in between. Germline loops: CDR1 ENHRY, CDR2 SYGVKD. CDR3 length: 14 amino acids. The CDR3 region is CAISESPSVVGQFF. The DNA for the CDR3 is TGTGCCATCAGTGAGTCTCCCAGCGTAGTAGGGCAGTTCTTC.

This clonotype was picked up a small number of times. The CDR3 bases are TGCAGTGCTAGGGACAGGGTCAATGAGCAGTTCTTC. This encodes CSARDRVNEQFF. This chain links TRBV20-1 with TRBJ2-1, with 8 bases that match TRBD1. The J segment lost 6 bases and the V segment lost 3 bases, leaving 1 base of the junction unmatched. This CDR3 spans 12 amino acids. Germline loops: CDR1 DFQATT, CDR2 SNEGSKA (reference sequence).

This clonotype has a handful of counts. This sequence joins TRBV7-9 and TRBJ2-1; D possibly corresponds to TRBD2 (6 bases). CDR3 length equals 16 residues. V lost 5 bases and J 0 bases, leaving 14 bases between the germline ends. Germline V lookup: CDR1 SEHNR, CDR2 FQNEAQ (reference sequence). Here the CDR3 reads CASSTLSGASYNEQFF. CDR3 DNA: TGTGCCAGCAGCACCCTTAGCGGAGCCTCCTACAATGAGCAGTTCTTC.

This clonotype was observed many times. The CDR3 reads CASSLAGGEQYF. CDR3 DNA: TGTGCCAGCAGCTTAGCAGGGGGCGAGCAGTACTTC. V usage is TRBV7-9 and J usage is TRBJ2-7, with D perhaps matching TRBD1 (6 bases). The length of the CDR3 is 12 residues. V dropped 0 bases and J dropped 6 bases, with 6 bases sitting between them. Germline V gene lookup returns CDR1 SEHNR and CDR2 FQNEAQ (reference sequence).

This clonotype has just a few counts. CDR3 nucleotide sequence: TGCAGTGCTAGAGACCCCCTCGGAGGGAGCTCCTACGAGCAGTACTTC. Its protein is CSARDPLGGSSYEQYF. The V gene is TRBV20-1, the J gene TRBJ2-7; tentatively, D is TRBD2 (6 bases). Trimming removed 0 bases at V and 0 bases at J, with 15 bases between. This CDR3 is built from 16 residues. Germline CDR1 DFQATT, CDR2 SNEGSKA (reference sequence).

This clonotype occurred a few times. The V gene is TRBV12-3 or TRBV12-4, the J gene TRBJ2-1; 9 bases are shared with TRBD1. With V trimmed by 4 bases and J by 12 bases, 10 bases remained unmatched. The CDR3 length is 14 residues. This CDR3 reads CASSWGDRAEVQFF. The CDR3 DNA is TGTGCCAGCAGTTGGGGGGACAGGGCGGAGGTGCAGTTCTTC.

The chain is built from TRBV20-1 and TRBJ2-5; D is perhaps TRBD1 or TRBD2 (7 bases each). Germline CDR1 reads DFQATT; CDR2 reads SNEGSKA (reference sequence). The CDR3 has 15 residues. Deletions cut 6 bases from V and 4 bases from J, with 21 bases between. The CDR3 loop reads CSANLWEGAGETQYF. The CDR3 DNA reads TGCAGTGCCAACCTTTGGGAGGGGGCAGGAGAGACCCAGTACTTC.

This chain joins TRBV6-2 or TRBV6-3 and TRBJ1-6; D is possibly TRBD1 (5 bases). The V end was cut by 5 bases, the J end by 9 bases, with 17 bases between. CDR1 and CDR2 from the germline V gene are MNHEY and SVGEGT. The CDR3 length is 15 residues. The CDR3 here is CASSKSGTFPSPLHF. The CDR3 DNA is TGTGCCAGCAGTAAGTCCGGGACCTTCCCTTCACCCCTCCACTTT.